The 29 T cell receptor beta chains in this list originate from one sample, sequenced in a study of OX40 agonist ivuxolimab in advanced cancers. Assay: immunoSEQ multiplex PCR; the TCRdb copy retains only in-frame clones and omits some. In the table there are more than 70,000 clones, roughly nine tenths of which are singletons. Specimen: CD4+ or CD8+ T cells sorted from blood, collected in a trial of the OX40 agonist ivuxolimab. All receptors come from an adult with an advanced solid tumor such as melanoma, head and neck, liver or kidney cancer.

DNA of the CDR3: TGTGCCAGCAGCTTAGCCGGGCCTCAAGGGGCCCAAGAGACCCAGTACTTC. Its protein product is CASSLAGPQGAQETQYF. The rearrangement joins TRBV11-3 to TRBJ2-5, with D possibly matching TRBD1 (5 bases). Germline V lookup: CDR1 SGHNT, CDR2 YENEEA. Trimming pared 1 base from V and 1 base from J, leaving 16 bases between. The CDR3 spans 17 residues.

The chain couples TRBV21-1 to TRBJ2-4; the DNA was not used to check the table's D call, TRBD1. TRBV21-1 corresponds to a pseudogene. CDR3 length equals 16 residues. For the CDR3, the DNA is TGTGCCAGCCTGGGACAGGGTGGTCTGCTCAAAAACATTCAGTACTTC. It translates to CASLGQGGLLKNIQYF.

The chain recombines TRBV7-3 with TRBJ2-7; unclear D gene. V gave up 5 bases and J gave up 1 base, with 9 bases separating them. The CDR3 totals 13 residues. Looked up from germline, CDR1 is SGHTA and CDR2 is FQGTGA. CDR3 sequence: CASSLSNSYEQYF. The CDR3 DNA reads TGTGCCAGCAGCCTCTCTAATTCCTACGAGCAGTACTTC.

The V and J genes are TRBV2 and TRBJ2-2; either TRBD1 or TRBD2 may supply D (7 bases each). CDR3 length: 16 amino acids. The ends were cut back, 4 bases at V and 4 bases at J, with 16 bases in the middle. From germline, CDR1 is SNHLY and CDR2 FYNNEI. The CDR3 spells CASSALRGGSTGELFF. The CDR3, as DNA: TGTGCCAGCAGTGCCCTCAGGGGGGGGTCCACCGGGGAGCTGTTTTTT.

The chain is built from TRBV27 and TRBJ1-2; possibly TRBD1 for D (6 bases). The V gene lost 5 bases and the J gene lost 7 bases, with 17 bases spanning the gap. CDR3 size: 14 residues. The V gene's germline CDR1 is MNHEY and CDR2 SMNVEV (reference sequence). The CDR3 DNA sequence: TGTGCCAGCAGTCCGCTCAGGGGTGGGGGTGGCTACACCTTC. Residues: CASSPLRGGGGYTF.

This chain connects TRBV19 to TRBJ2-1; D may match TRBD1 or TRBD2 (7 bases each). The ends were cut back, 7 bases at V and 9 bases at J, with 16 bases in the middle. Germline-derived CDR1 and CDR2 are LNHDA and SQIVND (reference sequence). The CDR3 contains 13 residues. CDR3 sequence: CASIPGGGVEQFF. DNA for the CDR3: TGTGCCAGTATCCCAGGGGGGGGCGTTGAGCAGTTCTTC.

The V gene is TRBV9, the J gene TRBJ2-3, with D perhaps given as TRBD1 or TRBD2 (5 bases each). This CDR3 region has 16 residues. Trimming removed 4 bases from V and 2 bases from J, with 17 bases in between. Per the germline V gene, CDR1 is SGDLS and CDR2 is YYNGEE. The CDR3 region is CASSPLGDPATDTQYF. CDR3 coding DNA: TGTGCCAGCAGCCCCTTAGGGGACCCTGCCACAGATACGCAGTATTTT.

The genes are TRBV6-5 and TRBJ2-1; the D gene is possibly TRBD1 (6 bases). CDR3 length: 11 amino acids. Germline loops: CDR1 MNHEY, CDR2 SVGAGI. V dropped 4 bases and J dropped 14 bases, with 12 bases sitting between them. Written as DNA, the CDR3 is TGTGCCAGCAGTTGGGGGCCTGAAGAGTTCTTC. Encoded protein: CASSWGPEEFF.

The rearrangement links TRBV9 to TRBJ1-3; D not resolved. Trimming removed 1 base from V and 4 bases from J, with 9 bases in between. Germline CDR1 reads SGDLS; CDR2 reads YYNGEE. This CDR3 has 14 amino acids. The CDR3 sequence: CASSVTALGNTIYF. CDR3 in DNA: TGTGCCAGCAGCGTAACGGCGTTAGGAAACACCATATATTTT.

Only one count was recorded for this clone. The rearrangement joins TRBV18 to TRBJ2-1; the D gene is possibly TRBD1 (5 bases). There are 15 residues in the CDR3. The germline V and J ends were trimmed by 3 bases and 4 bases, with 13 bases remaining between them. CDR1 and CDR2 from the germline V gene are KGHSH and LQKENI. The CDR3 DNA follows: TGTGCCAGCTCACCTAGCACAGGCCAATACAATGAGCAGTTCTTC. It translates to CASSPSTGQYNEQFF. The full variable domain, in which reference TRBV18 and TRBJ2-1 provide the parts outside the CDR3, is NAGVMQNPRHLVRRRGQEARLRCSPMKGHSHVYWYRQLPEEGLKFMVYLQKENIIDESGMPKERFSAEFPKEGPSILRIQQVVRGDSAAYFCASSPSTGQYNEQFFGPGTRLTVL.

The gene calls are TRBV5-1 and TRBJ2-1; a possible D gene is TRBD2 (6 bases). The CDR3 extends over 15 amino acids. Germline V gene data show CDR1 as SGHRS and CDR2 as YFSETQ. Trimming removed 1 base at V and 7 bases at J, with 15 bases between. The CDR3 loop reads CASSLMGGEGNEQFF. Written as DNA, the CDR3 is TGCGCCAGCAGCTTGATGGGGGGAGAGGGTAATGAGCAGTTCTTC.

In DNA, the CDR3 is TGTGCCAGCAGCTTAGGTGGTCCGGGAAACACCATATATTTT. This gives the protein CASSLGGPGNTIYF. The genes are TRBV7-2 and TRBJ1-3; D remains unclear. Trimming left V 1 base short and J 4 bases short, with 8 bases between. CDR3 length: 14 residues. Germline V gene data show CDR1 as SGHTA and CDR2 as FQGNSA.

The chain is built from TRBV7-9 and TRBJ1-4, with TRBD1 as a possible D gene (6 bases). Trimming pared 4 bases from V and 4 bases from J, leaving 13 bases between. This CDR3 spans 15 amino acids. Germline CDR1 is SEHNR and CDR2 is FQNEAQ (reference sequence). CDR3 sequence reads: CASSSRGRGNEKLFF. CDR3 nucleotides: TGTGCCAGCAGCTCACGCGGCAGGGGTAATGAAAAACTGTTTTTT.

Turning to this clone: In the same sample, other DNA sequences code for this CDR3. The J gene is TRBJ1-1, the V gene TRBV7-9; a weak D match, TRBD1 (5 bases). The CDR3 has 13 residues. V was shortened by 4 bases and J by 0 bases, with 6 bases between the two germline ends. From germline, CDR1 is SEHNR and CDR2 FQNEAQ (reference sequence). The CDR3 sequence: CASSSQVNTEAFF. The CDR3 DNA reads TGTGCCAGCAGCTCACAGGTGAACACTGAAGCTTTCTTT.

The CDR3 sequence: CASSRLNTEAFF. As DNA, the CDR3 is TGTGCCAGCAGCCGGCTGAACACTGAAGCTTTCTTT. The V call is TRBV6-5, the J call TRBJ1-1; no reliable D call. The CDR3 has 12 amino acids. The germline V gene encodes CDR1 MNHEY and CDR2 SVGAGI. V was clipped by 6 bases and J by 0 bases, with 5 bases between them.

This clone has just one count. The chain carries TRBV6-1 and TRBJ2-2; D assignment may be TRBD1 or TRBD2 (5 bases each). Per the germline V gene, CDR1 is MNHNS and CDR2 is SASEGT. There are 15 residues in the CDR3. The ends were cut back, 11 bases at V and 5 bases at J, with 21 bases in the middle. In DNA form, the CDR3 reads TGTGCCGGTTTAACCGGTGGGGGTAGAACCGGGGAGCTGTTTTTT. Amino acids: CAGLTGGGRTGELFF.

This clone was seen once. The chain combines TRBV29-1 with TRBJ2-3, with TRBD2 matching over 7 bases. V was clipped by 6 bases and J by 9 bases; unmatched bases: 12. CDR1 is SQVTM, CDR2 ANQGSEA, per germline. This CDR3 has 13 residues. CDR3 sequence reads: CSVRINAGETQYF. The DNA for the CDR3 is TGCAGCGTCCGAATTAACGCGGGGGAGACGCAGTATTTT.

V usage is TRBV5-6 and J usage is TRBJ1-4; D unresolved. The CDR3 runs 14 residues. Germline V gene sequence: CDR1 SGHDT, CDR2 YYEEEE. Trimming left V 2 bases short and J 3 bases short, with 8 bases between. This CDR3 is CASSFWSSNEKLFF. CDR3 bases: TGTGCCAGCAGCTTCTGGTCGTCTAATGAAAAACTGTTTTTT.

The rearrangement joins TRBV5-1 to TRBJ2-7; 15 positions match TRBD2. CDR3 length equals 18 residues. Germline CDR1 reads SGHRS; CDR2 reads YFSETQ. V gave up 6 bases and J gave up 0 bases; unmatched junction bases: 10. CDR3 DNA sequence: TGCGCCAGCACCACGGGACTAGCGGGGGGCTTAAGCTCCTACGAGCAGTACTTC. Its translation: CASTTGLAGGLSSYEQYF.

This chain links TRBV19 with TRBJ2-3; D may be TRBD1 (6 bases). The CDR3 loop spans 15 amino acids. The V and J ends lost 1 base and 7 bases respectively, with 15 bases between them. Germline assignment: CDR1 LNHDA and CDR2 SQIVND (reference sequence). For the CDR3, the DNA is TGTGCCAGTAGTATAGGGGACAACCAGCCCTATACGCAGTATTTT. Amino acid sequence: CASSIGDNQPYTQYF.

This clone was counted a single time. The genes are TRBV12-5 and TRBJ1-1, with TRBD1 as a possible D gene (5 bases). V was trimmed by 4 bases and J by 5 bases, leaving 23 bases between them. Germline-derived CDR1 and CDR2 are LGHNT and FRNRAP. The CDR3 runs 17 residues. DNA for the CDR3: TGTGCTAGTGGTTCTGCCCCGGGACTCTGGGGAGGGACTGAAGCTTTCTTT. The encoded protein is CASGSAPGLWGGTEAFF.

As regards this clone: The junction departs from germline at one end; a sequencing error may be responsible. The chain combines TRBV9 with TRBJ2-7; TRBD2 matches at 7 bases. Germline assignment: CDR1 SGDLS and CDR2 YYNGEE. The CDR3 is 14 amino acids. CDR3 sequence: CAGSPRLANSLQYF. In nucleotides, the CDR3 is TGTGCCGGCAGCCCCCGACTAGCCAATTCTCTGCAGTACTTC.

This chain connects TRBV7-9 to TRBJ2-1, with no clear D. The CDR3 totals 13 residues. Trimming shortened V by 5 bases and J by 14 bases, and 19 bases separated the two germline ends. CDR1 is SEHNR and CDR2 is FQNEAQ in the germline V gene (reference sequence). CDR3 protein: CASSLRGRLKEFF. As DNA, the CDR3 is TGTGCCAGCAGCCTCCGAGGACGACTGAAGGAGTTCTTC.

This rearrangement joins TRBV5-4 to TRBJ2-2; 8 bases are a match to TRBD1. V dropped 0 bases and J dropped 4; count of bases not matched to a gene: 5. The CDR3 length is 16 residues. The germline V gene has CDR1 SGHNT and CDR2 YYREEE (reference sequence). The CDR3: CASSLDSGGATGELFF. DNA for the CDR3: TGTGCCAGCAGCTTGGATTCAGGGGGCGCCACCGGGGAGCTGTTTTTT. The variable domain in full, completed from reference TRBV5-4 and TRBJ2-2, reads ETGVTQSPTHLIKTRGQQVTLRCSSQSGHNTVSWYQQALGQGPQFIFQYYREEENGRGNFPPRFSGLQFPNYSSELNVNALELDDSALYLCASSLDSGGATGELFFGEGSRLTVL.

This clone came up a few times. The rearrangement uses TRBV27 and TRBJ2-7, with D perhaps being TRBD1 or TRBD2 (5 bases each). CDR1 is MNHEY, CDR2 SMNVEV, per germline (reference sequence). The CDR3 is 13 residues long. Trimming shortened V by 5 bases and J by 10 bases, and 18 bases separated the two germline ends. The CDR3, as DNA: TGTGCCAGCAGTCCCCGGGACCCCTTTATCCAGTACTTC. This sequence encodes CASSPRDPFIQYF.

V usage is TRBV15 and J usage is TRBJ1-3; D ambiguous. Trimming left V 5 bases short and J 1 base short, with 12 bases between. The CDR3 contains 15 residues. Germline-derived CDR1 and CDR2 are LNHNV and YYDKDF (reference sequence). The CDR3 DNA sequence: TGTGCCACCAGCCCTGCCCTGGGGTCTGGAAACACCATATATTTT. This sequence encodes CATSPALGSGNTIYF. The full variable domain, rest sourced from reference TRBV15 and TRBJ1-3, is DAMVIQNPRYQVTQFGKPVTLSCSQTLNHNVMYWYQQKSSQAPKLLFHYYDKDFNNEADTPDNFQSRRPNTSFCFLDIRSPGLGDTAMYLCATSPALGSGNTIYFGEGSWLTVV.

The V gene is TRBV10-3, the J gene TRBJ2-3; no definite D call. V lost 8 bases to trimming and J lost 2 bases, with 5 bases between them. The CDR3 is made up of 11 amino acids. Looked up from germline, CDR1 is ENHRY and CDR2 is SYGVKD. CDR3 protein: CAIGLTDTQYF. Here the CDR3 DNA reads TGTGCCATCGGGCTCACAGATACGCAGTATTTT.

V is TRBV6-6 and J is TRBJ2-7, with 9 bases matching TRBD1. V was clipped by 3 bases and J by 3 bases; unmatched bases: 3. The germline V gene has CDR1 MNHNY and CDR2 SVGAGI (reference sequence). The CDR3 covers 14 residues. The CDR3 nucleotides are TGTGCCAGCAGTTATCCGGGACAGGGCTACGAGCAGTACTTC. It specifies CASSYPGQGYEQYF.

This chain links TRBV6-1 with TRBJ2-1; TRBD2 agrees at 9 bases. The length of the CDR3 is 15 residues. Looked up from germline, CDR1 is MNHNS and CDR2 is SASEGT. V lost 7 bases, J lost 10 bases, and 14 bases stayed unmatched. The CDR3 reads CASNRGWRGGLEQFF. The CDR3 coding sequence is TGTGCCAGCAATAGAGGTTGGCGGGGGGGTTTGGAGCAGTTCTTC.